A selection of T cell receptor beta chains follows, all from one sample in a study of CD8 T cells in ankylosing spondylitis. MiXCR was run by TCRdb on the 5' RACE reads, yielding one entry per CDR3 protein. The repertoire holds 150,000 to 200,000 distinct CDR3 sequences, 9.8% seen once, with approximately 16% in the top ten. Sequenced input: blood, either unsorted or a sorted T cell fraction (not recorded which). These receptor sequences come from a female donor with ankylosing spondylitis or in good health (not recorded which). CDR3s include the opening cysteine and the closing phenylalanine or tryptophan. A D gene is named only where the DNA matches it firmly. Clone size is given for some rows only: seen once, a few or many times, or a class if the clone is expanded.

>.|few|TRBV4-1|TRBJ1-5
TGCGCCAGCAGCCAAGAGGGGGGCCATAGCAATCAGCCCCAGCATTTT
CASSQEGGHSNQPQHF
>.|few|TRBV6-2/TRBV6-3|TRBJ2-5
TGTGCCAGCAGTAGACCGACAGTCGCCCAAGAGACCCAGTACTTC
CASSRPTVAQETQYF
>TRBD2|.|TRBV29-1|TRBJ2-7
TGCAGCGTTGAAACTAGCGGGAGCGGATCTGATAACGAGCAGTACTTC
CSVETSGSGSDNEQYF
>.|few|TRBV6-1|TRBJ2-7
TGTGCCAGCAGACGAACGACTAGAGGGGTCTACGAGCAGTACTTC
CASRRTTRGVYEQYF
>.|few|TRBV15|TRBJ2-1
TGTGCCACCAACGGAGACTACAATGAGCAGTTCTTC
CATNGDYNEQFF
>.|few|TRBV4-2|TRBJ2-7
TGTGCCAGCAGCGACCGGGGGCGAAACGAGCAGTACTTC
CASSDRGRNEQYF
>TRBD2|many|TRBV24-1|TRBJ2-2
TGTGCCACCAGTGAGATGGAAGTAGCGGGAGGGATCGGGGAGCTGTTTTTT
CATSEMEVAGGIGELFF
>.|few|TRBV9|TRBJ1-3
TGTGCCAGCAGCGTAGAGGCGGCCCCTGGAAACACCATATATTTT
CASSVEAAPGNTIYF
>TRBD2|many|TRBV7-9|TRBJ2-3
TGTGCCAGCAGCATCAGCGGGAGGTACAGCACAGATACGCAGTATTTT
CASSISGRYSTDTQYF
>TRBD1|many|TRBV4-3|TRBJ1-1
TGCGCCAGCAGCGGACAGGGCCCGAACACTGAAGCTTTCTTT
CASSGQGPNTEAFF
>.|many|TRBV4-2|TRBJ1-1
TGTGCCAGCAGCCAAGTGATAGGGCAGGCTTATGAAGCTTTCTTT
CASSQVIGQAYEAFF
>TRBD1|few|TRBV12-3/TRBV12-4|TRBJ2-7
TGTGCCAGCAGCATCACAGGGGACTACGAGCAGTACTTC
CASSITGDYEQYF
>.|many|TRBV3-1|TRBJ2-1
TGTGCCAGCAGCCAAGACTCGAGGGCGCTCCAGTTCTTC
CASSQDSRALQFF
>.|few|TRBV9|TRBJ2-7
TGTGCCAGCAGCCCGGCCGCGAGCTCCTACGAGCAGTACTTC
CASSPAASSYEQYF
>.|.|TRBV7-2|TRBJ2-7
TGTGCCAGCAGCTTTGAAGAACACCCCTACGAGCAGTACTTC
CASSFEEHPYEQYF
>TRBD2|many|TRBV3-1|TRBJ2-7
TGTGCCAGCAGTCTTACTAGCGGGAGCTCCTACGAGCAGTACTTC
CASSLTSGSSYEQYF
>TRBD2|many|TRBV20-1|TRBJ2-7
TGCAGTGTCATTGGACTAGCGGGGGCATACGAGCAGTACTTC
CSVIGLAGAYEQYF
>.|.|TRBV20-1|TRBJ2-3
TGCAGTGCTAGGAACCCCCCTGGAGGGATGACAGATACGCAGTATTTT
CSARNPPGGMTDTQYF
>.|few|TRBV20-1|TRBJ1-1
TGCAGTGCTAGGGGCACCTTGGACACTGAAGCTTTCTTT
CSARGTLDTEAFF
>TRBD1|few|TRBV5-5|TRBJ2-7
TGTGCCAGCAGCTGGGACAGGGGGAACTACGAGCAGTACTTC
CASSWDRGNYEQYF
>.|.|TRBV9|TRBJ1-4
TGTGCCAGCAGCTTGGGAGCAACTAATGAGAAACTGTTTTTT
CASSLGATNEKLFF
>.|.|TRBV20-1|TRBJ2-5
TGCAGTGCTAGGACCGGCAGTCAAGAGACCCAGTACTTC
CSARTGSQETQYF
>.|.|TRBV6-2/TRBV6-3|TRBJ2-1
TGTGCCAGCAGTTACTCTGTTAGCTCCTACAATGAGCAGTCCTTC
CASSYSVSSYNEQSF
>.|few|TRBV6-5|TRBJ2-1
TGTGCCAGCAGCGAGGGTTGGGGCCTGTTCTTC
CASSEGWGLFF
>.|once|TRBV27|TRBJ2-2
TGTGCCAGCAGTCCAGGGGTAGCGGTTGTTATGAGGGAGCTGTTTTTT
CASSPGVAVVMRELFF
>TRBD1|few|TRBV28|TRBJ2-3
TGTGCCAGCAGTCTAACCACCACCGAAAACAGGGGGCTGGATCCAGATACGCAGTATTTT
CASSLTTTENRGLDPDTQYF
>TRBD2|few|TRBV14|TRBJ2-2
TGTGCCAGCAGCCCTGGACTAGCGGGCCTGAACACCGGGGAGCTGTTTTTT
CASSPGLAGLNTGELFF
>TRBD1|few|TRBV5-6|TRBJ2-1
TGTGCCAGCGGGTCCTGGACAGGGAGTAATGAGCAGTTCTTC
CASGSWTGSNEQFF
>.|.|TRBV18|TRBJ2-1
TGTGCCAGCTCACCGGAGCGCCACAATGAGCAGTTCTTC
CASSPERHNEQFF
>.|once|TRBV6-2/TRBV6-3|TRBJ1-1
TGTGCCAGCAGTTACTTAGGGAGGGTCACTGAAGCTTTCTTT
CASSYLGRVTEAFF
>.|.|TRBV27|TRBJ2-7
TGTGCCAGCAGCAACTACTACGAGCAGTACTTC
CASSNYYEQYF
>TRBD1|.|TRBV5-6|TRBJ2-7
TGTGCCAGCAGCCTGGGACAGTTCTACGAGCAGTACTTC
CASSLGQFYEQYF
>.|few|TRBV10-1|TRBJ1-3
TGCGCCAGCTACCTTTGCTCTGGAAACACCATATATTTT
CASYLCSGNTIYF
>.|few|TRBV15|TRBJ2-1
TGTGCCACCAGCAGAGACAATGAGCAGTTCTTC
CATSRDNEQFF
>.|few|TRBV28|TRBJ2-2
TGTGCCAGCAGCTCGCCTACAGGGTGGACCGGGGAGCTGTTTTTT
CASSSPTGWTGELFF
>.|.|TRBV2|TRBJ2-3
TGTGCCAGCCGGGGAGGACTAACCCCAGATACGCAGTATTTT
CASRGGLTPDTQYF
>TRBD2|many|TRBV4-3|TRBJ2-1
TGCGCCAGCAGCCGTCGAAGACTAGCGGGGGACAATGAGCAGTTCTTC
CASSRRRLAGDNEQFF
>TRBD2|few|TRBV20-1|TRBJ2-1
TGCAGTGCAAACGGACTAGCGGGAGGGTATTACAATGAGCAGTTCTTC
CSANGLAGGYYNEQFF
>TRBD2|.|TRBV27|TRBJ2-5
TGTGCCAGCAGTGCAGGGACTAGCGGAGGGGAGACCCAGTACTTC
CASSAGTSGGETQYF
>.|few|TRBV6-2/TRBV6-3|TRBJ1-1
TGTGCCAGCTTCGGGGGTCGAACTGAAGCTTTCTTT
CASFGGRTEAFF
>TRBD1|few|TRBV15|TRBJ2-1
TGTGCCACCAGCAGAGGGTATGGGACAGGGGATTATGAGCAGTTCTTC
CATSRGYGTGDYEQFF
>TRBD1|.|TRBV24-1|TRBJ2-7
TGTGCCACCAGGGGACAGGGGCCGTCTGGGGAGCAGTACTTC
CATRGQGPSGEQYF
>TRBD1|many|TRBV5-1|TRBJ2-3
TGCGCCAGCAGCTTGGCGGGACAGAGAACAGATACGCAGTATTTT
CASSLAGQRTDTQYF
>TRBD1|few|TRBV9|TRBJ2-7
TGTGCCAGCAGCCCGCAGGGACAGAACTTCTTATACGAGCAGTACTTC
CASSPQGQNFLYEQYF
>.|.|TRBV6-1|TRBJ1-1
TGTGCCAGCAGCCACGGGGGGAAACCTGAAGCTTTCTTT
CASSHGGKPEAFF
>.|.|TRBV4-2|TRBJ2-1
TGTGCCAGCAGCCCCGGGCCCGTCGGCGCTGAGCAGTTCTTC
CASSPGPVGAEQFF
>TRBD2|many|TRBV15|TRBJ2-1
TGTGCCACCAGCCCTCGACTAGCGGAGGACAATGAGCAGTTCTTC
CATSPRLAEDNEQFF
>.|.|TRBV18|TRBJ1-3
TGTGCCAGCTCACCGCGGGCAGGGGTACCCTCTGGAAACACCATATATTTT
CASSPRAGVPSGNTIYF